This T cell receptor (beta chain) is from a study of blood T cells in healthy people across ages. The germline V gene encodes CDR1 MNHNY and CDR2 SVGAGI (reference sequence). This CDR3 is built from 14 residues. Using a J-beta primer mix together with a sample-barcoded 5' primer, a second PCR was run for roughly 6 to 11 cycles. TCRdb re-called the 5' RACE reads through MiXCR, storing one row per CDR3 protein. The sample consists of some 780,000 distinct CDR3 sequences, roughly 56% of them appearing once. The J gene is TRBJ2-1, the V gene TRBV6-6; D perhaps matches TRBD1 (5 bases). The J call may be in error: the DNA end matches TRBJ2-7 better. This receptor was obtained from a man aged 40-49 years in good health. The sample taken for sequencing was blood. CDR3 amino acids: CASSPGISYNEQYF. The CDR3 DNA reads TGTGCCAGCAGTCCAGGGATCTCCTACAATGAGCAGTACTTC.